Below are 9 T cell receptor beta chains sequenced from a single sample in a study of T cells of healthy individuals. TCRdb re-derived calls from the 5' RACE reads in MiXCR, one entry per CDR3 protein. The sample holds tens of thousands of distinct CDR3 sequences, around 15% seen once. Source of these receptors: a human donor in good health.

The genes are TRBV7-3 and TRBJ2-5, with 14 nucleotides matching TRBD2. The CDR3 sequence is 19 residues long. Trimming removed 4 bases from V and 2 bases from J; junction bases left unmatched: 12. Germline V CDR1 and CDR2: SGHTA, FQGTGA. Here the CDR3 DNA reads TGTGCCAGCAGCTATACCCCGGGACTAGCGGGAGTTTTGCAAGAGACCCAGTACTTC. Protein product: CASSYTPGLAGVLQETQYF.

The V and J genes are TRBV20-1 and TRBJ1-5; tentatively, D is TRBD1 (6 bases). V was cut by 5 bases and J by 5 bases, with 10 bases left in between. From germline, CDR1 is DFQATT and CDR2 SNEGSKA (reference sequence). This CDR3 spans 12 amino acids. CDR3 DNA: TGCAGTGCTCAGGGGTATGATCAGCCCCAGCATTTT. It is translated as CSAQGYDQPQHF.

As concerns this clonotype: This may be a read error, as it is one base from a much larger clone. The CDR3 sequence is CASRYPLAGVPFTDTQYF. The CDR3 DNA is TGTGCCAGCAGATACCCACTAGCGGGGGTCCCCTTTACCGATACGCAGTATTTT. The chain uses TRBV6-2 or TRBV6-3 and TRBJ2-3; 11 nucleotides agree with TRBD2. The V and J ends lost 6 bases and 6 bases, in that order; junction bases with no gene match: 17. The CDR3 is made up of 18 amino acids. In germline, CDR1 is MNHEY, CDR2 SVGEGT.

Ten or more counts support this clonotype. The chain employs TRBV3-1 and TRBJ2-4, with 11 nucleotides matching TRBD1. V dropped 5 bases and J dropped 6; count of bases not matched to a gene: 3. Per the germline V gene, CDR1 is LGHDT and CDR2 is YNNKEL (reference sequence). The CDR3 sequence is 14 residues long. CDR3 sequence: CASSAGTGGNIQYF. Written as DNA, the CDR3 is TGTGCCAGCAGCGCCGGGACAGGGGGAAACATTCAGTACTTC.

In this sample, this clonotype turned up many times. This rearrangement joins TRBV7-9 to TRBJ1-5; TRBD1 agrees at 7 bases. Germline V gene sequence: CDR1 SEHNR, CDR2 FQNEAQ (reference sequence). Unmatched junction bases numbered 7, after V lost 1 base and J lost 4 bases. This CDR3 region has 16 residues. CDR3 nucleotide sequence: TGTGCCAGCAGCTTAGATCGGGACAGCTTTAATCAGCCCCAGCATTTT. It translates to CASSLDRDSFNQPQHF.

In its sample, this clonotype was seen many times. As DNA, the CDR3 is TGTGCCAGCAGACTAGCGGGGGAGTCGACCCAGTACTTC. Its protein product is CASRLAGESTQYF. The J gene is TRBJ2-5, the V gene TRBV6-5, with TRBD2 identical over 11 bases. J was trimmed by 7 bases and V by 6 bases; bases with no gene match: 4. Looked up from germline, CDR1 is MNHEY and CDR2 is SVGAGI. This CDR3 spans 13 amino acids.

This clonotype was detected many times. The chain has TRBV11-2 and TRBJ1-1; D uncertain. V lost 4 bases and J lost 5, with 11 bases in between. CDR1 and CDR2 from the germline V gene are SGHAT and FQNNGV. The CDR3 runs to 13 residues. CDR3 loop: CASSSAGLTEAFF. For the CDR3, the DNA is TGTGCCAGCAGCTCCGCCGGCCTTACTGAAGCTTTCTTT. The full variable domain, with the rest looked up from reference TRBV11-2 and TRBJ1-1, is EAGVAQSPRYKIIEKRQSVAFWCNPISGHATLYWYQQILGQGPKLLIQFQNNGVVDDSQLPKDRFSAERLKGVDSTLKIQPAKLEDSAVYLCASSSAGLTEAFFGQGTRLTVV.

The CDR3 nucleotides read TGCGCCAGCAGCTTGGCTCCAGCCAATCAGCCCCAGCATTTT. Protein product: CASSLAPANQPQHF. The rearrangement uses TRBV5-1 and TRBJ1-5; D remains ambiguous. This CDR3 comprises 14 residues. Trimming took off 0 bases at V and 3 bases at J, with 7 bases between the two ends. Looked up from germline, CDR1 is SGHRS and CDR2 is YFSETQ.

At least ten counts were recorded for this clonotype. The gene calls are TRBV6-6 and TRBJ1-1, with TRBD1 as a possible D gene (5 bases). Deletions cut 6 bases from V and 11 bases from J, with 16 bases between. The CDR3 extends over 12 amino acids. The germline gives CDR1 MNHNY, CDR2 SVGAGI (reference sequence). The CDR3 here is CASSQDTLRAFF. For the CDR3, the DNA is TGTGCCAGCAGCCAGGACACCTTGCGTGCTTTCTTT.